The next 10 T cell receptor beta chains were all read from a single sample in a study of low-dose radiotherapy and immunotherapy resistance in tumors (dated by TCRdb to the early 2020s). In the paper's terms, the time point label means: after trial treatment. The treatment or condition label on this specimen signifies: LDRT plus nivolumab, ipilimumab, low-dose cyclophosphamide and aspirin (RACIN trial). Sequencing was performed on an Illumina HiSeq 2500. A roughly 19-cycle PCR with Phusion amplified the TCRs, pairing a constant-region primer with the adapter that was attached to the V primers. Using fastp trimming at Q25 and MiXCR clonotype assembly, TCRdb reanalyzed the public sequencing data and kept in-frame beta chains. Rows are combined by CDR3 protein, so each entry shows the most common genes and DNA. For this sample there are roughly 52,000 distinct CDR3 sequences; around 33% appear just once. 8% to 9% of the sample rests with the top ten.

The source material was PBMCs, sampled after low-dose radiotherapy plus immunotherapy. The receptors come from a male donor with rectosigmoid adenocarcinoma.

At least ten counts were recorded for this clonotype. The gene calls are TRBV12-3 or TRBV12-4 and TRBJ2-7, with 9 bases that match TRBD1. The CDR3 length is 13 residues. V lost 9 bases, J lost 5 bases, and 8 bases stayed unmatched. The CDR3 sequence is CASRRQGGHEQYF. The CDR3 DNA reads TGTGCCAGTCGGAGACAGGGGGGACACGAGCAGTACTTC.

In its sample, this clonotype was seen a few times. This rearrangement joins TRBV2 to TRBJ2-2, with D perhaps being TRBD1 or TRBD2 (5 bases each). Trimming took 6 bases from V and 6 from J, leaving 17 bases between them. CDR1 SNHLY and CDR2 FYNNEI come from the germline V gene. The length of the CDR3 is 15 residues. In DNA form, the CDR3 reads TGTGCCAGCAGGGCCGGGACCATATGGTCCGGGGAGCTGTTTTTT. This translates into CASRAGTIWSGELFF.

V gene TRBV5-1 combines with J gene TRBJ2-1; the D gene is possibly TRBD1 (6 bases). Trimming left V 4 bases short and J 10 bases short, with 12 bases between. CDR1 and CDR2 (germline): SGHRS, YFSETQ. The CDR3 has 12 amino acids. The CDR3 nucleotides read TGCGCCAGCAGCCCTGGTGGGGGCGAGCAGTTCTTC. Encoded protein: CASSPGGGEQFF.

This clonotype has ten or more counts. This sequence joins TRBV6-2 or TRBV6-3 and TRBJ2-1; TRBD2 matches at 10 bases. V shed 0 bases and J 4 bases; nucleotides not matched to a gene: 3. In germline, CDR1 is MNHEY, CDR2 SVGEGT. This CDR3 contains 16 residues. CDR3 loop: CASSYSRAGGYNEQFF. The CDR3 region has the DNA TGTGCCAGCAGTTACTCGCGAGCGGGGGGGTACAATGAGCAGTTCTTC.

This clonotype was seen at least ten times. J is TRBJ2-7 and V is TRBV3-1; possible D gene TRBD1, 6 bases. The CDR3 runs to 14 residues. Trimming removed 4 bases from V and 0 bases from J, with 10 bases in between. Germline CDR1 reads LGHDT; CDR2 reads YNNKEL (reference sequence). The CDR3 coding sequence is TGTGCCAGCAGCCCGGACAGCCACTCCTACGAGCAGTACTTC. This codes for CASSPDSHSYEQYF.

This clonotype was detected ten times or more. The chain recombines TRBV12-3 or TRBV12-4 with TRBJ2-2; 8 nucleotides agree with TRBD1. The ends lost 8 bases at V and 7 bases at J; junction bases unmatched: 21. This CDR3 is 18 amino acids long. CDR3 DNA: TGTGCCAGCCTCCAGGGGGCGACCTTTAGTATGTCCATCGGGGAGCTGTTTTTT. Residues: CASLQGATFSMSIGELFF.

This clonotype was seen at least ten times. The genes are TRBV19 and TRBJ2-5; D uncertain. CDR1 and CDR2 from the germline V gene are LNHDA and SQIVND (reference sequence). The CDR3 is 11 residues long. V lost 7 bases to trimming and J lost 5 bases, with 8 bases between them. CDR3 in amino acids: CASKARETQYF. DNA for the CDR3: TGTGCCAGTAAGGCCCGGGAGACCCAGTACTTC.

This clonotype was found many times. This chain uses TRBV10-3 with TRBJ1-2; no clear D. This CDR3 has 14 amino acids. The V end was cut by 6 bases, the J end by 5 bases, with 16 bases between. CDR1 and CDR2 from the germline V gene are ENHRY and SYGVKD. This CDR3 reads CAISGVSSGYGYTF. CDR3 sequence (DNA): TGTGCCATCAGCGGAGTATCCAGCGGGTATGGCTACACCTTC.

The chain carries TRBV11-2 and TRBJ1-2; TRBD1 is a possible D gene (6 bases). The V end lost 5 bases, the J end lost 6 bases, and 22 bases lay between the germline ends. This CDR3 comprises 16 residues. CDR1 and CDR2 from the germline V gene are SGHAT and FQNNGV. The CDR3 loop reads CASSPVTGPRVDGYTF. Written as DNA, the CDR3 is TGTGCCAGCAGCCCCGTGACAGGCCCGAGAGTGGATGGCTACACCTTC.

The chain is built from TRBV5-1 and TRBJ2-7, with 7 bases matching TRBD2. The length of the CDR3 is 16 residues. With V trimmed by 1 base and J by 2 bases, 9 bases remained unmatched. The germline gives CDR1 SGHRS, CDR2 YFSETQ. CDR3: CASSLWEGRATYEQYF. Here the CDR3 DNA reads TGCGCCAGCAGCTTGTGGGAGGGCAGGGCCACCTACGAGCAGTACTTC. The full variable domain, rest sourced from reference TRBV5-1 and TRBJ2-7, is KAGVTQTPRYLIKTRGQQVTLSCSPISGHRSVSWYQQTPGQGLQFLFEYFSETQRNKGNFPGRFSGRQFSNSRSEMNVSTLELGDSALYLCASSLWEGRATYEQYFGPGTRLTVT.